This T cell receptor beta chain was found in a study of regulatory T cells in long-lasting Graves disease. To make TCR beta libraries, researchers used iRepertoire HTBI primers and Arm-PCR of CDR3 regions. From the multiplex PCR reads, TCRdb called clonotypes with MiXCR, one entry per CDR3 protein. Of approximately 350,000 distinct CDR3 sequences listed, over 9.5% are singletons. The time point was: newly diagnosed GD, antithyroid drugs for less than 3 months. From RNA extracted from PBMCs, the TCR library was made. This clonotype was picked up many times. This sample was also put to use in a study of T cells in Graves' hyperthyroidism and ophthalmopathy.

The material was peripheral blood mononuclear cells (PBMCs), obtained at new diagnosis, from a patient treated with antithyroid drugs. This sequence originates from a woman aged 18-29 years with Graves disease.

The CDR3 region is CASSQKRRGQGLNQPQHF. In nucleotides, the CDR3 is TGTGCCAGTAGTCAAAAGAGGCGCGGGCAGGGCCTCAATCAGCCCCAGCATTTT. This chain joins TRBV19 and TRBJ1-5; the D gene is possibly TRBD1 (5 bases). This CDR3 contains 18 residues. Germline V CDR1 and CDR2: LNHDA, SQIVND (reference sequence). Trimming shortened V by 5 bases and J by 3 bases, and 23 bases separated the two germline ends.